The clone carrying this T cell receptor beta chain has a count of ten or more. Its antigen is not identified. What was amplified from RNA transcripts were TCR beta CDR3 regions. First-round RT-PCR targeting the TCR CDR3 was performed with the HTBI primer set. TCRdb itself ran the multiplex PCR reads through MiXCR, one entry per CDR3 protein. This sample has approximately 610,000 distinct CDR3 sequences, with about 15% found just once. Thyroid ultrasound, orbital computed tomography, clinical symptoms, and serum thyroxine and TRAb underpinned diagnoses. 10 ml of fresh peripheral blood supplied the PBMCs. This CDR3 comprises 14 residues. The junction had 3 bases not matched to a gene; V was cut back by 4 bases and J by 1 base. The source of the sample is a study of T cells in Graves' hyperthyroidism and ophthalmopathy. Study-wide results and caveats: Ophthalmopathy was distinguished from stable hyperthyroidism by 13 V-J signatures.

The source is a woman aged 40 to 55 with Graves' ophthalmopathy. The chain joins TRBV12-3 or TRBV12-4 to TRBJ2-5; 7 bases fit TRBD1. Input material: blood. CDR3 nucleotide sequence: TGTGCCAGCAGTTCCAGGGACAGCCAAGAGACCCAGTACTTC. Translating gives CASSSRDSQETQYF.